Given below is one T cell receptor (beta chain) in context. Its antigen remains undetermined. Base qualities are not provided; no much larger clone lies one nucleotide away. The donors were healthy, HIV-negative adults who had no recently reported acute infections or vaccinations. Only Caucasian adults living in Nashville, Tennessee, USA were represented among the donors. CD4+ T cells were enriched through magnetic negative selection, after which naive cells were positively selected on CD45RA and the remaining negative fraction served as the memory subset. After blood collection by leukapheresis, PBMCs were isolated using Ficoll-Histopaque density gradient centrifugation and then cryopreserved in the vapor phase of liquid nitrogen. Purity and quantity of every magnetically sorted T cell population were checked by analytical flow cytometry. Genomic DNA was isolated from each sorted fraction and quantified by UV absorbance on a Nanodrop 2000c.

V is cut by 6 bases and J by 7 bases, and the space between the germline ends is 15 bases. Inclusive of the bounding cysteine and phenylalanine, the CDR3 is 13 residues long. Only the CDR3 part of the read is kept: 39 bases, read in frame from the first base. CDR1 and CDR2, per the germline V gene, are ENHRY and SYGVKD. The sample comes from a study of shared clonotypes between healthy human individuals (dated by TCRdb to about 2020). Some background on the complete study: Two women and a few men aged 18 to 49 years were included in the cohort. For each donor, three plates each were used for CD4 naive and CD4 memory, two plates were used for CD8 naive, and one plate was used for CD8 memory. To estimate repertoire size and how much clonotypes are shared between individuals, the study performed deep sequencing of blood TCR repertoires from roughly five healthy adults. Libraries were prepared and TCR repertoires were sequenced by different laboratories using diverse techniques, in order to increase sequencing depth and limit assay-specific biases. Leukapheresis yielded between about 0.94 and 9.5 billion PBMCs per donor. Paper-wide results and their limitations: Naive subsets generally had larger estimated clonotype richness than memory subsets. The genetic and exposure-history diversity represented was limited by the small number of donors. Even with the large sequencing depth, rarefaction of the sorted-subset datasets indicated that sequencing was incomplete. Based on pairwise subsampling, the degree of clonotype sharing among donors was expected to be affected by sequencing depth. Compared with non-shared clonotypes, the clonotypes found in all four sorted-subset donors had higher generation probabilities. Across a handful of donors, 5% to 6% of naive CD4, roughly 3.4% of naive CD8, 2% to 2.5% of memory CD4, and approximately 0.4% of memory CD8 clonotypes were shared. Sampling was restricted to blood, and TCR repertoires in tissue are likely to differ from TCR repertoires in blood.

TCR CDR3 regions were amplified from genomic DNA by multiplex PCR using the deep immunoSEQ assay. Extracted genomic DNA from each cell subset was spread evenly across all wells of several immunoSEQ 96-well plates, with each plate serving as a replicate. For sorted subsets, 200 to 250 ng genomic DNA, equal to 25,000 to 35,000 T cell genomes, was loaded into each replicate PCR. The purified libraries were quantified using a Qubit 3.0 fluorometer, sized with a Bioanalyzer 2100, and then quantified again using the KAPA Library Quantification kit. Each immunoSEQ 96-well plate was sequenced on its own single-read 150-cycle Illumina NextSeq 550 flow cell. On the authors' methods: The immunoSEQ output contained only junctional sequences without quality scores, so filtering could not match that applied to full-length reads. Sequences were annotated with PyIR, a Python wrapper for IgBLAST v1.9, and V/J genes and CDR3 were assigned using IMGT germline references. Reads were removed for weak V/J assignments (E-value above 1e-6), missing CDR3, stop codons, out-of-frame junctions, or ambiguous translated residues. V3J clonotypes were defined by identical inferred V gene, J gene, and CDR3 amino acid sequence. Percentage overlap between repertoires was computed as shared unique clonotypes divided by the size of the smaller repertoire. Three approaches were used to assess repertoire richness: RTK rarefaction, the Chao1 estimator, and Recon v2.1 estimates of unobserved clonotypes. Generation probabilities for all TCRbeta clonotypes obtained by the gDNA method from four donors were computed using OLGA. TCRdb mirrors the immuneACCESS table, restricted to in-frame sequences. Some clones are absent from its copies; in checked studies, under half trace to an unresolved V gene, and the reason for the others is unknown. D and trimming come from the DNA, and the V and J calls and clone size come from that table. A total of 2 million to 3 million clones appear in this sample, approximately 90% of them only once. Under 0.15% of the sample goes to the ten largest clones.

The clonotype comes from a man aged 18 to 29 in good health. The sample consisted of naive CD4+ T cells sorted from blood. What this sample's cell subset or site label stands for: CD45RA+ positively selected. The chain is assembled from TRBV10-3 and TRBJ1-1, with no confidently assigned D gene. The CDR3 protein sequence reads: CAISPGDRGEAFF. The bases are TGTGCCATCAGCCCGGGCGATCGGGGTGAAGCTTTCTTT.